The following is a T cell receptor beta chain sequence with its context. The antigen remains undetermined. The primer mix had 60 Vbeta and 13 Jbeta primers. Per the authors' pipeline: Among the unique TCR beta chains that a later analysis counted, about 84 million in all, roughly 11 million were shared. Clones were read by immunoSEQ multiplex PCR, and TCRdb kept only the in-frame ones, dropping some. V, J and clone size were drawn from that table, and D and trimming were deduced from the DNA. The sample holds about 150,000 clones; 70% to 80% are singletons and the top ten take around 13%. The sample is drawn from a study of cytomegalovirus exposure and HLA in healthy donors. The study, taken as a whole, reports: TCR beta sequences reportedly predicted the HLA-A and HLA-B alleles of most subjects accurately. Among CMV-associated TCR beta chains, most appeared HLA-restricted in a later analysis.

Germline values: CDR1 SGHVS, CDR2 FQNEAQ. The CDR3 loop spans 12 amino acids. V was shortened by 4 bases and J by 4 bases, with 8 bases between the two germline ends. This chain joins TRBV7-8 and TRBJ2-7, with D tentatively TRBD1 (6 bases). The specimen sequenced was PBMCs. The origin of this receptor is a young man in good health and CMV-seropositive. The CDR3 here is CASSSQGYEQYF. For the CDR3, the DNA is TGTGCCAGCAGCTCACAGGGTTACGAGCAGTACTTC.